Presented here are 9 T cell receptor beta chains from one specimen sequenced in a study of T cell repertoires in cytomegalovirus infection. Their antigen targets remain unknown. TCRdb reanalysed the reads using MiXCR and keeps one entry per CDR3 protein. The top ten clones hold about 17% of a sample with some 500,000 distinct CDR3 sequences, about 33% of them seen once. Sequenced material: cultured PBMCs, taken from culture after CMV antigen stimulation. Receptor source: a human donor in good health (CMV status not recorded). Some clones in this sample may be carry-over from other donors' samples.

This clonotype appeared a few times. CDR3 sequence reads: CASRQGDVGNQPQHF. For the CDR3, the DNA is TGTGCCAGCAGACAGGGGGATGTGGGCAATCAGCCCCAGCATTTT. The chain recombines TRBV12-3 or TRBV12-4 with TRBJ1-5; 8 nucleotides line up with TRBD1. Trimming cost V 6 bases and J 2 bases; bases outside gene matches: 6. The length of the CDR3 is 15 residues.

This clonotype was recorded a few times. The chain has TRBV24-1 and TRBJ1-2; the match to TRBD1 covers 9 bases. Germline CDR1 KGHDR, CDR2 SFDVKD. The CDR3 sequence is 14 residues long. The trim removed 2 bases at V and 4 bases at J, leaving 1 base unmatched. This CDR3 reads CATSDWGQGYGYTF. As DNA, the CDR3 is TGTGCCACCAGTGATTGGGGACAGGGCTATGGCTACACCTTC.

The V call is TRBV5-6, the J call TRBJ2-2; TRBD2 agrees at 7 bases. The CDR3 spans 16 residues. CDR1 and CDR2 from the germline V gene are SGHDT and YYEEEE. Trimming took 4 bases from V and 6 from J; bases not matched to a gene: 12. The CDR3 reads CASSGYGGGRAGELFF. CDR3 nucleotides: TGTGCCAGCAGCGGCTACGGAGGCGGGAGAGCCGGGGAGCTGTTTTTT.

This rearrangement joins TRBV3-1 to TRBJ2-7; D possibly corresponds to TRBD2 (6 bases). CDR1 is LGHDT, CDR2 YNNKEL, per germline (reference sequence). Trimming took off 2 bases at V and 9 bases at J, with 17 bases between the two ends. The CDR3 loop spans 14 amino acids. As DNA, the CDR3 is TGTGCCAGCAGCCAACCGCGGGGCGGGACCGGGCAGTACTTC. Translation: CASSQPRGGTGQYF.

V is TRBV5-1 and J is TRBJ2-3; 11 bases agree with TRBD2. The CDR3 covers 15 residues. With 3 bases clipped from V and 4 bases from J, the junction kept 4 bases outside the gene matches. The germline gives CDR1 SGHRS, CDR2 YFSETQ. In DNA form, the CDR3 reads TGCGCCAGCAGCTCGACTAGCGGGACAGCAGATACGCAGTATTTT. Protein sequence: CASSSTSGTADTQYF. The full variable domain, completed using reference TRBV5-1 and TRBJ2-3, is KAGVTQTPRYLIKTRGQQVTLSCSPISGHRSVSWYQQTPGQGLQFLFEYFSETQRNKGNFPGRFSGRQFSNSRSEMNVSTLELGDSALYLCASSSTSGTADTQYFGPGTRLTVL.

J is TRBJ2-5 and V is TRBV7-2; 7 positions agree with TRBD1. CDR3 size: 14 residues. Unmatched junction bases numbered 6, after V lost 3 bases and J lost 5 bases. Per the germline V gene, CDR1 is SGHTA and CDR2 is FQGNSA. CDR3 bases: TGTGCCAGCAGCTTTTGGACAGGCGATGAGACCCAGTACTTC. This gives the protein CASSFWTGDETQYF.

This clonotype has at least ten counts. The chain combines TRBV7-2 with TRBJ2-7; D is ambiguous. The CDR3 consists of 11 residues. Trimming shortened V by 8 bases and J by 3 bases, and 8 bases separated the two germline ends. Germline CDR1 reads SGHTA; CDR2 reads FQGNSA. CDR3 in amino acids: CASSLIYEQYF. CDR3 DNA sequence: TGTGCCAGCTCCCTGATCTACGAGCAGTACTTC.

This clonotype appeared many times. The chain joins TRBV7-2 to TRBJ2-1; 13 nucleotides line up with TRBD2. Germline CDR1 is SGHTA and CDR2 is FQGNSA. The CDR3 loop spans 18 amino acids. V shed 6 bases, J shed 3 bases, and the junction held 11 bases outside the gene matches. CDR3 nucleotides: TGTGCCAGCAGGAACAAACTAAGGACTAGCGGGAGCTACAATGAGCAGTTCTTC. Its protein product is CASRNKLRTSGSYNEQFF.

This clonotype has just a few counts. The rearrangement joins TRBV6-2 or TRBV6-3 to TRBJ2-2, with 10 bases lining up with TRBD2. Germline V gene sequence: CDR1 MNHEY, CDR2 SVGEGT. J gave up 3 bases and V 4 bases, and 14 bases lay outside the gene matches. The CDR3 is made up of 19 amino acids. The CDR3 DNA reads as TGTGCCAGCAGTTTTTATAGGTCCCTAGCGGGAGTGCACACCGGGGAGCTGTTTTTT. Translated, it gives CASSFYRSLAGVHTGELFF.